Following are 3 T cell receptor beta chains from one sample sequenced in a study of OX40 agonist ivuxolimab in advanced cancers. Method: immunoSEQ multiplex PCR; TCRdb's copy keeps in-frame clones and lacks some. The table includes 45,000 to 65,000 clones, about nine tenths detected once. Sequenced material: CD4+ or CD8+ T cells sorted from blood, taken in a trial of the OX40 agonist ivuxolimab. These receptor sequences come from an adult with an advanced solid tumor such as melanoma, head and neck, liver or kidney cancer.

V is TRBV19 and J is TRBJ1-2, with a tentative D call TRBD1 (6 bases). Trimming stripped 7 bases from V and 2 bases from J, with 17 bases between. The CDR3 covers 15 residues. Germline CDR1 reads LNHDA; CDR2 reads SQIVND (reference sequence). The DNA for the CDR3 is TGTGCCAGTATTCTGAGAGGGGGACTCAACTATGGCTACACCTTC. Its translation is CASILRGGLNYGYTF.

The chain carries TRBV7-6 and TRBJ1-2; TRBD1 agrees at 9 bases. Germline loops: CDR1 SGHVS, CDR2 FNYEAQ. V shed 5 bases and J 4 bases; nucleotides not matched to a gene: 11. There are 16 residues in the CDR3. The CDR3 DNA reads TGTGCCAGCAGCCAAGGACAGGGGACGGGGACCTATGGCTACACCTTC. Translating it yields CASSQGQGTGTYGYTF.

The chain carries TRBV14 and TRBJ2-5, with no clear D. CDR1 and CDR2 from the germline V gene are SGHDN and FVKESK. V shed 4 bases and J shed 6 bases, with 12 bases lying between them. This CDR3 contains 13 residues. The CDR3 sequence is CASSPQVVKTQYF. The DNA for the CDR3 is TGTGCCAGCAGCCCCCAGGTCGTGAAGACCCAGTACTTC. The full variable domain, with the rest looked up from reference TRBV14 and TRBJ2-5, is EAGVTQFPSHSVIEKGQTVTLRCDPISGHDNLYWYRRVMGKEIKFLLHFVKESKQDESGMPNNRFLAERTGGTYSTLKVQPAELEDSGVYFCASSPQVVKTQYFGPGTRLLVL.